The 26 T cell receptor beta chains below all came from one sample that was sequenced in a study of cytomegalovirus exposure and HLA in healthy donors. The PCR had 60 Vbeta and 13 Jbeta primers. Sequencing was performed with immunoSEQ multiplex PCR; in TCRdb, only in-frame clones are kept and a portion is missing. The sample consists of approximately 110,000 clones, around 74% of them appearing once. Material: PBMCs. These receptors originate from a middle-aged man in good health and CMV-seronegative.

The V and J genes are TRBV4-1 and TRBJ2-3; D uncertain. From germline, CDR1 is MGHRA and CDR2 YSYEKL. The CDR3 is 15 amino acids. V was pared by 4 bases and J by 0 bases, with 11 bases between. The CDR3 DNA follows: TGCGCCAGCAGCCGGGTCCCGACTAGCACAGATACGCAGTATTTT. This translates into CASSRVPTSTDTQYF.

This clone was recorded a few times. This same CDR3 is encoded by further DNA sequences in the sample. Written as DNA, the CDR3 is TGTGCCAGCAGCCTCGGACTAGCGGGAGTCAGCAATGAGCAGTTCTTC. This codes for CASSLGLAGVSNEQFF. The chain combines TRBV5-6 with TRBJ2-1; 13 positions match TRBD2. Germline V gives CDR1 SGHDT, CDR2 YYEEEE. After removal of 4 bases from V and 6 bases from J, the junction contained 7 bases not matched to a gene. CDR3 size: 16 residues. Looking up the rest from reference TRBV5-6 and TRBJ2-1 gives the full variable domain: DAGVTQSPTHLIKTRGQQVTLRCSPKSGHDTVSWYQQALGQGPQFIFQYYEEEERQRGNFPDRFSGHQFPNYSSELNVNALLLGDSALYLCASSLGLAGVSNEQFFGPGTRLTVL.

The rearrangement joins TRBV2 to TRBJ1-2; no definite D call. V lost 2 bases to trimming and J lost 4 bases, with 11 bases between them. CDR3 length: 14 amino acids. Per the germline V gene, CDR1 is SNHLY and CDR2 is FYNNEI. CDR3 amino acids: CASSEWRSSYGYTF. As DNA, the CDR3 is TGTGCCAGCAGTGAATGGCGGAGTTCCTATGGCTACACCTTC.

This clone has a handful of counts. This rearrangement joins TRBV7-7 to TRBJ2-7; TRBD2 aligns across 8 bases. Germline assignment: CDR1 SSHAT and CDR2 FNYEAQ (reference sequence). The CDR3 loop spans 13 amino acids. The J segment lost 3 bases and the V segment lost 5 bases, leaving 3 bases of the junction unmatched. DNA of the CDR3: TGTGCCAGCAGCCCAGCGGGAGACTACGAGCAGTACTTC. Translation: CASSPAGDYEQYF. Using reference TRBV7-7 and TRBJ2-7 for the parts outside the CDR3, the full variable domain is GAGVSQSPRYKVTKRGQDVTLRCDPISSHATLYWYQQALGQGPEFLTYFNYEAQPDKSGLPSDRFSAERPEGSISTLTIQRTEQRDSAMYRCASSPAGDYEQYFGPGTRLTVT.

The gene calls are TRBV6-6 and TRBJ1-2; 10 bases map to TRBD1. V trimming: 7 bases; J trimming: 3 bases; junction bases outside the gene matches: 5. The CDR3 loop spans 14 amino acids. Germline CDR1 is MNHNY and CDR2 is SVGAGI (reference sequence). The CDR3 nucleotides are TGTGCCAGCACCTGGACAGGGGGGGACTATGGCTACACCTTC. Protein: CASTWTGGDYGYTF.

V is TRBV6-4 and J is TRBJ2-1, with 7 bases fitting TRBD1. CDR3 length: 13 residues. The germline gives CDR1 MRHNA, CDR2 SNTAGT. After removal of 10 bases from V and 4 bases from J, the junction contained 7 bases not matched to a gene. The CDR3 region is CATRQGLYNEQFF. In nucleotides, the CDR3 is TGTGCCACGCGACAGGGCCTTTACAATGAGCAGTTCTTC.

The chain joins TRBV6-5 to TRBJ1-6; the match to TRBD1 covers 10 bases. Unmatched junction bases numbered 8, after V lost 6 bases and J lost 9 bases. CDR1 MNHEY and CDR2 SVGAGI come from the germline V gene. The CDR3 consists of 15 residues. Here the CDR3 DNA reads TGTGCCAGCAGCCAGGGACAGGGGCTGGGTTCACCCCTCCACTTT. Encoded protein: CASSQGQGLGSPLHF.

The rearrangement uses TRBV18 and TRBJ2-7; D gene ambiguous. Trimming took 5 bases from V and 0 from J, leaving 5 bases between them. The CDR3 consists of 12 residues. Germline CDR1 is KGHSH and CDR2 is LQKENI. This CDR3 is CASSSSSYEQYF. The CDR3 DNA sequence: TGTGCCAGCTCATCCTCCTCCTACGAGCAGTACTTC.

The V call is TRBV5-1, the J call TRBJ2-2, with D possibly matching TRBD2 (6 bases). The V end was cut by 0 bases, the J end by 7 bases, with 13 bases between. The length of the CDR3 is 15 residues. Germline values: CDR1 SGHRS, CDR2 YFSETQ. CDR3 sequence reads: CASSLAGTPGGELFF. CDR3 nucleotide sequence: TGCGCCAGCAGCTTGGCCGGGACTCCGGGCGGGGAGCTGTTTTTT.

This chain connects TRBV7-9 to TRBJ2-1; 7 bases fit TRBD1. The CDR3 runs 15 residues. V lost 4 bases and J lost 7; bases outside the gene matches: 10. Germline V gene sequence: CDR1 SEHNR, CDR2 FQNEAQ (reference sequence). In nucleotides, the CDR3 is TGTGCCAGCAGCTACCCAGGACAGGTGGGGAATGAGCAGTTCTTC. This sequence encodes CASSYPGQVGNEQFF.

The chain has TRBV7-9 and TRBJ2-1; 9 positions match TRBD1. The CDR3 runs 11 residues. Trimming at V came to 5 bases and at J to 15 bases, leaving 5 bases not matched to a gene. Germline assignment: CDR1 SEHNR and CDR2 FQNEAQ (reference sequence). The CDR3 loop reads CASSRDRVPFF. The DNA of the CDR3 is TGTGCCAGCAGCCGGGACAGGGTCCCGTTCTTC.

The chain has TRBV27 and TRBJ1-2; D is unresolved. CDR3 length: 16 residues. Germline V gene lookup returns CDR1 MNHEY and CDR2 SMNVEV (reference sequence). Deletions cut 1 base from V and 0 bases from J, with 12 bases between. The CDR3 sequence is CASSLLSRPTNYGYTF. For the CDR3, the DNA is TGTGCCAGCAGTTTATTATCCAGGCCGACTAACTATGGCTACACCTTC.

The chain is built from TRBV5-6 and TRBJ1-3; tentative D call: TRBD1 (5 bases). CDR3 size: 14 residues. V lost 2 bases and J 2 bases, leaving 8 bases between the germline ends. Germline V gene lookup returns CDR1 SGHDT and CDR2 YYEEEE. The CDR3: CASSLAGTGNTIYF. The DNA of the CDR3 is TGTGCCAGCAGCTTAGCAGGGACTGGAAACACCATATATTTT.

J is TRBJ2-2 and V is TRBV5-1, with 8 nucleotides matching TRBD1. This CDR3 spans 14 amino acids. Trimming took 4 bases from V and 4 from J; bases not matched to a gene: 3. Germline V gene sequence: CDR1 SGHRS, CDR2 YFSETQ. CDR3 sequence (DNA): TGCGCCAGCAGCCTTCAGGGGGCCACCGGGGAGCTGTTTTTT. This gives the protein CASSLQGATGELFF.

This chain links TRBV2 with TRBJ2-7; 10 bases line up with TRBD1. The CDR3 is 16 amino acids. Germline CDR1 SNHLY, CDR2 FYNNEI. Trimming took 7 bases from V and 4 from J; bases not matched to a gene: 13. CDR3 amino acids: CASTVVRDRGSYEQYF. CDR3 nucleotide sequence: TGTGCCAGCACCGTTGTACGGGACAGGGGATCTTACGAGCAGTACTTC.

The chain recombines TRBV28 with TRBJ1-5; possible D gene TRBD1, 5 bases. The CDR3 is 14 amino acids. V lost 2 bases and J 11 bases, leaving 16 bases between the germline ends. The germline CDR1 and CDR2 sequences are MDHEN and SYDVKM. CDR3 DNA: TGTGCCAGCAGTTTACAGGACGGACAACAGGCCCAGCATTTT. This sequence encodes CASSLQDGQQAQHF.

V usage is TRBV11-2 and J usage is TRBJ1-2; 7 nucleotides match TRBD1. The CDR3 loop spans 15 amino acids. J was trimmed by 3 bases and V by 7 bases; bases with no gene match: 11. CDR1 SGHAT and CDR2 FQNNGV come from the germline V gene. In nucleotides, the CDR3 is TGTGCCAGCACGACAGGGTGGAGGGGGGACTATGGCTACACCTTC. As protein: CASTTGWRGDYGYTF.

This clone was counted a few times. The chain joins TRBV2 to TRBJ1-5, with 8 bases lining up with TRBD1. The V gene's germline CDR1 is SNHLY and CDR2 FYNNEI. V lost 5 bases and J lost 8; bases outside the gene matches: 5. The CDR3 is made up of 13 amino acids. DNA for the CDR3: TGTGCCAGCAGTAACAGGGGGATGGAGCCCCAGCATTTT. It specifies CASSNRGMEPQHF.

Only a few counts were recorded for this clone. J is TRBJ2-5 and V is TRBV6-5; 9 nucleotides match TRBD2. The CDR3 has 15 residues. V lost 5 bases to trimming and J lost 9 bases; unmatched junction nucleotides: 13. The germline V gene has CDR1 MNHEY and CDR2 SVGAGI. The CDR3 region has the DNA TGTGCCAGCAGTGGGCTAGCGGGACCCCCGAGGTCCCAGTACTTC. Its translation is CASSGLAGPPRSQYF.

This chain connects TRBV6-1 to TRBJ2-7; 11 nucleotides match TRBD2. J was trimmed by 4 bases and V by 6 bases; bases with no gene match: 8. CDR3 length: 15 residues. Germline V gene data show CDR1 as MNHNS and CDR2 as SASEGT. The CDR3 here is CASRTGLAGLYEQYF. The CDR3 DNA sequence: TGTGCCAGCAGAACCGGACTAGCGGGCTTATACGAGCAGTACTTC.

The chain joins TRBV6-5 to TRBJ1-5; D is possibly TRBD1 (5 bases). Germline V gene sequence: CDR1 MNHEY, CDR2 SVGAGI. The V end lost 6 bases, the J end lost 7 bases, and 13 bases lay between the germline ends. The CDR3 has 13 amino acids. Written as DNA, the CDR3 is TGTGCCAGCAGCCGGGGGGTGAGGCAGCCCCAGCATTTT. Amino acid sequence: CASSRGVRQPQHF.

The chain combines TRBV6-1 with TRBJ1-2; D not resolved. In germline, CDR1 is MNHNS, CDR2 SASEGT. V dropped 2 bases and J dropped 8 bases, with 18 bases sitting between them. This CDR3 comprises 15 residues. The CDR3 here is CASSEQLGPQRGYTF. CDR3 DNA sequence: TGTGCCAGCAGTGAACAGCTAGGCCCACAGCGGGGCTACACCTTC.

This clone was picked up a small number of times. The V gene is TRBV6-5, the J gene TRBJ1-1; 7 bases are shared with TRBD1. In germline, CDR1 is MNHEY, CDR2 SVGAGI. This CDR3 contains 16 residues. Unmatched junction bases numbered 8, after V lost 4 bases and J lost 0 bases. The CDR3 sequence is CASSSLWDSMNTEAFF. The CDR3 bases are TGTGCCAGCAGTTCCCTTTGGGACAGCATGAACACTGAAGCTTTCTTT.

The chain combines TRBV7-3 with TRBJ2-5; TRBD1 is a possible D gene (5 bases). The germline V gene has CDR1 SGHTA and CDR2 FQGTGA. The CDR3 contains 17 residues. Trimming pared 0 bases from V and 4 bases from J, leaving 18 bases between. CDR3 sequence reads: CASSLTPWTQGGETQYF. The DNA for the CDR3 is TGTGCCAGCAGCTTAACCCCGTGGACCCAGGGCGGAGAGACCCAGTACTTC.

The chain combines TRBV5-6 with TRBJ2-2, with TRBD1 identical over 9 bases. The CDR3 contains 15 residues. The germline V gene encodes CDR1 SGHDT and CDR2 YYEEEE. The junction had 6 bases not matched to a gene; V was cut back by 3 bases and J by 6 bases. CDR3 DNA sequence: TGTGCCAGCAGCTCCCCCCGGGACAGGGCCGGGGAGCTGTTTTTT. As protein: CASSSPRDRAGELFF.

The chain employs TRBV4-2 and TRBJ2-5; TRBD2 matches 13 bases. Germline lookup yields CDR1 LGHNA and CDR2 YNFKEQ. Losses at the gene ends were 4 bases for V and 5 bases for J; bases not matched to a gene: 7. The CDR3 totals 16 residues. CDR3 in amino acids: CASSPGLAGVGETQYF. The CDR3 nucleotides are TGTGCCAGCAGCCCAGGACTAGCGGGGGTCGGGGAGACCCAGTACTTC.